One sample yielded the 19 T cell receptor beta chains listed below, sequenced in a study of shared clonotypes between healthy human individuals. Data came from immunoSEQ multiplex PCR; TCRdb stores just in-frame clones and leaves some out. The table shows about 2,200,000 clones, with about 92% occurring only once. Positive CCR7 selection of CD45RO-negative cells yielded the naive CD8 cells, and terminally differentiated effector memory CD45RA+ cells were excluded. The sequenced sample was naive CD8+ T cells from PBMCs. The receptors derive from a man aged 18 to 30 in good health. Some clones in this sample may be carry-over from other donors' samples.

This chain uses TRBV15 with TRBJ2-7; 9 positions agree with TRBD1. In germline, CDR1 is LNHNV, CDR2 YYDKDF (reference sequence). The V segment lost 1 base and the J segment 5 bases; nucleotides outside the gene matches: 6. CDR3 length equals 15 residues. DNA of the CDR3: TGTGCCACCAGCAGAGGGGACAGGGCATTCGACGAGCAGTACTTC. Translating it yields CATSRGDRAFDEQYF.

V usage is TRBV19 and J usage is TRBJ2-1; 7 nucleotides align to TRBD2. The germline CDR1 and CDR2 sequences are LNHDA and SQIVND (reference sequence). The CDR3 has 15 residues. The V segment lost 6 bases and the J segment 4 bases; nucleotides outside the gene matches: 9. The CDR3 DNA follows: TGTGCCAGTAGGGACGGACTAGGGCCTTACAATGAGCAGTTCTTC. This codes for CASRDGLGPYNEQFF. The full variable domain, its missing parts supplied by reference TRBV19 and TRBJ2-1, is DGGITQSPKYLFRKEGQNVTLSCEQNLNHDAMYWYRQDPGQGLRLIYYSQIVNDFQKGDIAEGYSVSREKKESFPLTVTSAQKNPTAFYLCASRDGLGPYNEQFFGPGTRLTVL.

The chain recombines TRBV2 with TRBJ2-7; TRBD2 might be the D (7 bases). There are 14 residues in the CDR3. V dropped 6 bases and J dropped 6 bases, with 18 bases sitting between them. The V gene's germline CDR1 is SNHLY and CDR2 FYNNEI. For the CDR3, the DNA is TGTGCCAGCAGCGACGGAGGGGGGGTTGGCGAGCAGTACTTC. Translation gives CASSDGGGVGEQYF.

The CDR3 nucleotides read TGCGCCAGCAGCCAGGCCCCGGCCGGGACGGACTATGGCTACACCTTC. Protein product: CASSQAPAGTDYGYTF. The rearrangement joins TRBV4-1 to TRBJ1-2, with D maybe TRBD1 (5 bases). In germline, CDR1 is MGHRA, CDR2 YSYEKL. V was trimmed by 3 bases and J by 3 bases, leaving 17 bases between them. This CDR3 is 16 amino acids long.

This chain links TRBV9 with TRBJ1-2; 8 nucleotides agree with TRBD1. This CDR3 spans 15 amino acids. The V and J ends lost 1 base and 2 bases, in that order; junction bases with no gene match: 4. Germline CDR1 and CDR2: SGDLS and YYNGEE. The CDR3 bases are TGTGCCAGCAGCGTATTTCAGGGGGCGAACTATGGCTACACCTTC. Translation gives CASSVFQGANYGYTF.

This chain uses TRBV14 with TRBJ2-5; the D is unclear. V was pared by 0 bases and J by 2 bases, with 10 bases between. Germline V gives CDR1 SGHDN, CDR2 FVKESK. The CDR3 is 15 residues long. This CDR3 is CASSQEHGLQETQYF. The CDR3 DNA is TGTGCCAGCAGCCAAGAACATGGCTTGCAAGAGACCCAGTACTTC. Full variable domain (remainder filled in from reference TRBV14 and TRBJ2-5): EAGVTQFPSHSVIEKGQTVTLRCDPISGHDNLYWYRRVMGKEIKFLLHFVKESKQDESGMPNNRFLAERTGGTYSTLKVQPAELEDSGVYFCASSQEHGLQETQYFGPGTRLLVL.

This clone was detected only once. The V call is TRBV7-8, the J call TRBJ2-1; D gene ambiguous. With 5 bases removed from V and 8 bases from J, the gap between germline ends came to 10 bases. CDR1 is SGHVS, CDR2 FQNEAQ, per germline. CDR3 length: 12 residues. This CDR3 reads CASSTIADEQFF. DNA of the CDR3: TGTGCCAGCAGCACAATAGCCGATGAGCAGTTCTTC.

The CDR3 reads CASSLAGLEATGDGYTF. The CDR3 nucleotides read TGTGCCAGCAGCTTAGCGGGTTTGGAGGCGACCGGGGATGGCTACACCTTC. The V gene is TRBV7-9, the J gene TRBJ1-2; no definite D call. CDR1 and CDR2 (germline): SEHNR, FQNEAQ (reference sequence). Trimming removed 0 bases at V and 6 bases at J, with 20 bases between. The CDR3 is 17 amino acids.

The rearrangement links TRBV29-1 to TRBJ2-5; D is unresolved. The tail of the sequence fits TRBJ2-7 better, so the J call may be wrong. Germline V CDR1 and CDR2: SQVTM, ANQGSEA. The CDR3 contains 10 residues. In nucleotides, the CDR3 is TGCAGCGTCCTAGGCCACGAGCAGTACTTC. It translates to CSVLGHEQYF.

This clone was picked up one time. The chain uses TRBV7-2 and TRBJ2-7; D not certain. The V and J ends lost 3 bases and 0 bases respectively, with 6 bases between them. Germline loops: CDR1 SGHTA, CDR2 FQGNSA. The CDR3 contains 13 residues. The CDR3 is CASSFYDSYEQYF. The CDR3 coding sequence is TGTGCCAGCAGCTTCTACGACTCCTACGAGCAGTACTTC.

The genes are TRBV11-2 and TRBJ2-1, with D hard to call. The CDR3 spans 16 residues. The V end lost 2 bases, the J end lost 2 bases, and 13 bases lay between the germline ends. The germline CDR1 and CDR2 sequences are SGHAT and FQNNGV. The CDR3 DNA reads TGTGCCAGCAGCTTATCGCCAGGTTTAGCCTACAATGAGCAGTTCTTC. Its protein is CASSLSPGLAYNEQFF.

The CDR3 region is CASSQDHSGNENSPLHF. The CDR3 DNA reads as TGCGCCAGCAGCCAAGATCATTCGGGAAACGAGAATTCACCCCTCCACTTT. The V gene is TRBV4-3, the J gene TRBJ1-6; no reliable D call. There are 17 residues in the CDR3. From germline, CDR1 is LGHNA and CDR2 YSLEER. V lost 0 bases, J lost 7 bases, and 16 bases lay in between.

The chain recombines TRBV4-1 with TRBJ1-3, with 7 bases fitting TRBD1. The V gene end was trimmed by 4 bases and the J gene end by 2 bases; junction bases not matched to a gene: 8. The CDR3 has 16 residues. Germline V gene data show CDR1 as MGHRA and CDR2 as YSYEKL. CDR3 sequence reads: CASSPLRGETGNTIYF. The CDR3 DNA is TGCGCCAGCAGCCCCCTCAGGGGGGAGACTGGAAACACCATATATTTT.

This clone was recorded once. The CDR3 nucleotides are TGTGCCACCAGCAGAGCCCCAGTGATAAGAGACAATGAGCAGTTCTTC. As protein: CATSRAPVIRDNEQFF. The V and J genes are TRBV15 and TRBJ2-1; D remains ambiguous. The CDR3 sequence is 16 residues long. Trimming removed 1 base at V and 5 bases at J, with 15 bases between. Germline lookup yields CDR1 LNHNV and CDR2 YYDKDF (reference sequence).

V usage is TRBV4-3 and J usage is TRBJ2-2, with D maybe TRBD1 (6 bases). The germline V gene encodes CDR1 LGHNA and CDR2 YSLEER. The CDR3 contains 18 residues. The V gene lost 4 bases and the J gene lost 2 bases, with 20 bases spanning the gap. The CDR3 nucleotides read TGCGCCAGCAGCCCAGGGGCCAGACAAGGAGAAAACACCGGGGAGCTGTTTTTT. As protein: CASSPGARQGENTGELFF.

The chain carries TRBV9 and TRBJ2-7, with 7 bases aligning to TRBD2. Germline CDR1 SGDLS, CDR2 YYNGEE. With V trimmed by 7 bases and J by 4 bases, 5 bases remained unmatched. CDR3 length: 12 residues. The CDR3 loop reads CASASGTYEQYF. CDR3 coding DNA: TGTGCCAGCGCTAGCGGTACGTACGAGCAGTACTTC. The full variable domain, in which reference TRBV9 and TRBJ2-7 provide the parts outside the CDR3, is DSGVTQTPKHLITATGQRVTLRCSPRSGDLSVYWYQQSLDQGLQFLIQYYNGEERAKGNILERFSAQQFPDLHSELNLSSLELGDSALYFCASASGTYEQYFGPGTRLTVT.

The genes are TRBV6-5 and TRBJ1-6; 9 bases match TRBD1. The germline CDR1 and CDR2 sequences are MNHEY and SVGAGI. Germline trimming cut 0 bases from V and 10 bases from J; bases unmatched to any gene: 7. This CDR3 spans 16 amino acids. The CDR3 region has the DNA TGTGCCAGCAGTTACTCACAGGGGGCGGTGTGGTCACCCCTCCACTTT. Protein sequence: CASSYSQGAVWSPLHF.

The table lists this clone with a count of one. The chain recombines TRBV29-1 with TRBJ2-1; 10 bases fit TRBD2. This CDR3 region has 15 residues. The J segment lost 8 bases and the V segment lost 4 bases, leaving 11 bases of the junction unmatched. The germline CDR1 and CDR2 sequences are SQVTM and ANQGSEA. CDR3 amino acids: CSVGKSGRATDEQFF. The CDR3 nucleotides are TGCAGCGTTGGGAAAAGCGGGAGGGCCACAGATGAGCAGTTCTTC.

The CDR3 nucleotides are TGCGCCAGCAGCCCCGACAGGGGGCGCAGAGATGAGCAGTTCTTC. Translating gives CASSPDRGRRDEQFF. This chain uses TRBV4-1 with TRBJ2-1, with TRBD1 identical over 10 bases. The CDR3 contains 15 residues. Losses at the gene ends were 4 bases for V and 8 bases for J; bases not matched to a gene: 8. The germline CDR1 and CDR2 sequences are MGHRA and YSYEKL.